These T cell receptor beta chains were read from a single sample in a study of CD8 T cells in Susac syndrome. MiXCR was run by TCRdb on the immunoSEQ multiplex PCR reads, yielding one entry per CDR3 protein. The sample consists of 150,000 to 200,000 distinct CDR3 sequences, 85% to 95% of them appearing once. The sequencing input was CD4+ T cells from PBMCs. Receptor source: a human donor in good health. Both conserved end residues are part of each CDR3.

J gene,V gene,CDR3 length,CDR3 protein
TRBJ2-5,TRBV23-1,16,CASRKEETGGIETQYF
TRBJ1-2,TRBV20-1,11,CSARDNYGYTF
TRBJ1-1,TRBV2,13,CATTTRVNTEAFF
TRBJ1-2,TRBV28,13,CASSLGTAYGYTF
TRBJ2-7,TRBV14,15,CASSHTLLPSYEQYF
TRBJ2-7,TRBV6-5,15,CASSYSVTGSYEQYF
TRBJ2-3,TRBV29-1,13,CSVGSGGASAQYF
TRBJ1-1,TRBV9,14,CASSVDLGGTEAFF
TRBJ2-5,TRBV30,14,CAWSPGGRQETQYF
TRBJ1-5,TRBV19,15,CASSARTARDQPQHF
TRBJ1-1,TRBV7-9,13,CASSLVERTEAFF
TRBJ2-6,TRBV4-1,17,CASSQDSPHSGANVLTF
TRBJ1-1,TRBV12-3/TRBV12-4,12,CASGDGNTEAFF
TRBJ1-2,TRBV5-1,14,CASSPGGQGMPYTF
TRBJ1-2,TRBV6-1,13,CASSSPGYYGYTF
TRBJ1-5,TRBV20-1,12,CSAMRGDQPQHF
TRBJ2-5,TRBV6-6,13,CASSWVGGETQYF
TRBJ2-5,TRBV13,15,CASSSPTGEGETQYF
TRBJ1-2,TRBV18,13,CASSPGSHGGYTF
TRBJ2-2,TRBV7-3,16,CASSSSTGGLTGELFF
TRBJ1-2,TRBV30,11,CAWTPRNGYTF
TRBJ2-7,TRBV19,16,CASSIFRGGSSYEQYF